Included here is one T cell receptor beta chain sequence, with context. The germline V gene encodes CDR1 SGHRS and CDR2 YFSETQ. V was cut by 2 bases and J by 4 bases, with 12 bases left in between. This CDR3 is built from 14 residues. The sample belongs to a study of cytomegalovirus exposure and HLA in healthy donors. Here immunoSEQ multiplex PCR was the method, and the copy in TCRdb shows in-frame clones only, minus some. Of around 190,000 clones in the sample, roughly 81% were seen once. Specimen: PBMCs. This rearrangement joins TRBV5-1 to TRBJ1-1; D is unresolved. The sequence came from a woman in her 30s in good health and CMV-seronegative. The CDR3 is CASSFEGGGTEAFF. CDR3 DNA sequence: TGCGCCAGCAGCTTTGAGGGAGGAGGCACTGAAGCTTTCTTT.